This entry lists 10 T cell receptor beta chains sequenced from one sample in a study of cytomegalovirus exposure and HLA in healthy donors. PCR amplification relied on 60 Vbeta primers (plus 13 Jbeta primers). Generated by immunoSEQ multiplex PCR, the TCRdb table keeps only in-frame clones and is missing some. The sample yields 200,000 or so clones, around 85% seen once. Source material: PBMCs. These TCRs come from a man aged 40-49 years in good health and CMV-seropositive.

The chain carries TRBV4-2 and TRBJ1-2; the match to TRBD1 covers 7 bases. V was pared by 1 base and J by 3 bases, with 8 bases of the junction left unmatched. The CDR3 has 16 amino acids. CDR1 is LGHNA, CDR2 YNFKEQ, per germline. The CDR3 region is CASSQASVDRDYGYTF. The CDR3 nucleotides read TGTGCCAGCAGCCAAGCCTCAGTAGACAGGGACTATGGCTACACCTTC.

On this clone: An end of the junction does not agree with germline; a read error may underlie this. Within the sample, other DNA sequences also encode this same CDR3. The J gene is TRBJ2-3, the V gene TRBV7-7, with D hard to call. Germline assignment: CDR1 SSHAT and CDR2 FNYEAQ (reference sequence). The CDR3 is 13 residues long. CDR3 residues: CASSLGPTDTQYF. The CDR3 nucleotides read TGTGCTAGCAGCTTAGGGCCCACAGATACGCAGTATTTT.

The V gene is TRBV9, the J gene TRBJ1-3; possibly TRBD1 for D (5 bases). The ends were cut back, 7 bases at V and 1 base at J, with 9 bases in the middle. From germline, CDR1 is SGDLS and CDR2 YYNGEE. The CDR3 totals 13 residues. The CDR3 region is CASRSGSGNTIYF. CDR3 nucleotide sequence: TGTGCCAGCCGATCAGGGTCTGGAAACACCATATATTTT.

The CDR3 here is CASSAQLLLGHEQYF. CDR3 nucleotide sequence: TGCGCCAGCAGCGCCCAGCTCCTGCTGGGCCACGAGCAGTACTTC. The gene calls are TRBV5-1 and TRBJ2-7; D is ambiguous. The germline gives CDR1 SGHRS, CDR2 YFSETQ. There are 15 residues in the CDR3. V shed 4 bases and J shed 5 bases, with 19 bases lying between them.

This clone was seen a handful of times. The CDR3 is CASSSTGTGFRNQPQHF. The CDR3 coding sequence is TGTGCCAGCAGTTCAACCGGGACAGGGTTTCGCAATCAGCCCCAGCATTTT. The chain employs TRBV28 and TRBJ1-5, with TRBD1 identical over 9 bases. J lost 2 bases, V lost 4 bases, and 9 bases had no gene match. The germline V gene has CDR1 MDHEN and CDR2 SYDVKM. The CDR3 covers 17 residues.

The V gene is TRBV4-1, the J gene TRBJ2-5; no definite D call. The assigned J gene may be wrong: the sequence end matches TRBJ2-7 better. Germline CDR1 is MGHRA and CDR2 is YSYEKL. This CDR3 contains 13 residues. CDR3 in amino acids: CASSQGAPYEQYF. CDR3 in DNA: TGCGCCAGCAGCCAAGGGGCCCCCTACGAGCAGTACTTC.

The V and J genes are TRBV19 and TRBJ2-7, with D tentatively TRBD1 (6 bases). CDR3 length equals 15 residues. Between the trimmed V and J ends, which lost 5 bases and 3 bases, there was a span of 17 bases. The V gene's germline CDR1 is LNHDA and CDR2 SQIVND (reference sequence). This CDR3 reads CASSAMDSQIYEQYF. The CDR3 region has the DNA TGTGCCAGTAGTGCCATGGACAGCCAGATCTACGAGCAGTACTTC.

The J gene is TRBJ2-3, the V gene TRBV10-3, with 7 bases identical to TRBD1. CDR3 length: 14 amino acids. From germline, CDR1 is ENHRY and CDR2 SYGVKD. V was clipped by 7 bases and J by 1 base; unmatched bases: 5. CDR3 DNA: TGTGCCATCACCAGACAGGGAGGCACAGATACGCAGTATTTT. As protein: CAITRQGGTDTQYF.

This sequence joins TRBV4-1 and TRBJ2-7, with D unresolved. Germline-derived CDR1 and CDR2 are MGHRA and YSYEKL. CDR3 size: 13 residues. The ends were cut back, 1 base at V and 3 bases at J, with 7 bases in the middle. CDR3 sequence: CASSQASGYEQYF. DNA of the CDR3: TGCGCCAGCAGCCAAGCCAGTGGCTACGAGCAGTACTTC.

The V gene is TRBV5-8, the J gene TRBJ1-1, with a possible D match to TRBD1 (5 bases). Germline V gene sequence: CDR1 SGHTS, CDR2 YDEGEE. V dropped 1 base and J dropped 4 bases, with 20 bases sitting between them. The CDR3 runs to 17 residues. CDR3 residues: CASSLLGVGGYGTEAFF. Here the CDR3 DNA reads TGTGCCAGCAGCTTGTTGGGGGTCGGAGGGTACGGCACTGAAGCTTTCTTT.